The clone carrying this TCR beta chain has only a few counts. This record belongs to a study of T-cell reconstitution after alpha-beta-depleted transplantation in children. Using unique molecular identifiers, the investigators prepared the TCRbeta library. TCRdb passed the PCR reads through MiXCR, listing each CDR3 protein once. The profile shows over 200,000 distinct CDR3 sequences, roughly 9% of them singletons. The source is a human donor who donated a stem cell graft to a child with acute lymphoblastic leukemia. The source was PBMCs from the stem cell graft donor, collected from the stem cell graft.

CDR3 sequence (DNA): TGTGCCAGCAGCCAAGAAGACAGGGCTAGGTCAGATACGCAGTATTTT. This translates into CASSQEDRARSDTQYF. The rearrangement joins TRBV4-2 to TRBJ2-3; 7 positions match TRBD1. The CDR3 length is 16 residues. V was pared by 0 bases and J by 4 bases, with 7 bases of the junction left unmatched. CDR1 is LGHNA, CDR2 YNFKEQ, per germline.